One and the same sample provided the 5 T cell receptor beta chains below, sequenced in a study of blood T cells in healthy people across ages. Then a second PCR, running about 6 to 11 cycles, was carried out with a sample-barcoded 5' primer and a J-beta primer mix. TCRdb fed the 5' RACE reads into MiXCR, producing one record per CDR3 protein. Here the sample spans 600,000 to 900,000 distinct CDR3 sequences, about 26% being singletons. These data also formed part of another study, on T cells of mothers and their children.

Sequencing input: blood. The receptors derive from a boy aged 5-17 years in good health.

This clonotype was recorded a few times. The chain's CDR3 is CASRGTGTDEQYF. CDR3 bases: TGTGCCAGCAGGGGGACAGGAACCGACGAGCAGTACTTC. The rearrangement uses TRBV7-3 and TRBJ2-5; 8 bases agree with TRBD1. The assigned J gene may be wrong: the sequence end matches TRBJ2-7 better. Germline loops: CDR1 SGHTA, CDR2 FQGTGA. This CDR3 spans 13 amino acids.

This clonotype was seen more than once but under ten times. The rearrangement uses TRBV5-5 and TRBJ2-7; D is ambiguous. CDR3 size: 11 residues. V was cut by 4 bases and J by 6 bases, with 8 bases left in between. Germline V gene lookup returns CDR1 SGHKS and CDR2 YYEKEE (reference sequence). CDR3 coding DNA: TGTGCCAGCAGCATAACTGCCGAGCAGTACTTC. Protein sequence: CASSITAEQYF.

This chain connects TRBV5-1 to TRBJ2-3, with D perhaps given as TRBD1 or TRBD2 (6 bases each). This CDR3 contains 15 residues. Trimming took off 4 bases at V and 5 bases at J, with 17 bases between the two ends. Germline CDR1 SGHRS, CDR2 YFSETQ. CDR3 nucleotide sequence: TGCGCCAGCAGCCCCGGGACTCCAGGGGTAGATACGCAGTATTTT. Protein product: CASSPGTPGVDTQYF.

The CDR3 here is CASSLNTGPLGETQYF. CDR3 nucleotide sequence: TGCGCCAGCAGCCTCAATACCGGGCCCCTCGGGGAGACCCAGTACTTC. The chain couples TRBV5-1 to TRBJ2-5, with unresolved D. The CDR3 contains 16 residues. The V end was cut by 4 bases, the J end by 5 bases, with 21 bases between. CDR1 is SGHRS, CDR2 YFSETQ, per germline.

CDR3 in amino acids: CASAMGGTGNQPQHF. Written as DNA, the CDR3 is TGTGCCAGCGCCATGGGGGGTACGGGCAATCAGCCCCAGCATTTT. This chain joins TRBV2 and TRBJ1-5, with a weak D call TRBD1 (5 bases). With 8 bases removed from V and 2 bases from J, the gap between germline ends came to 16 bases. This CDR3 spans 15 amino acids. The germline V gene encodes CDR1 SNHLY and CDR2 FYNNEI.